These 19 T cell receptor beta chains were all obtained from the same sample, sequenced in a study of blood T cell repertoires in COVID-19. Measured with immunoSEQ multiplex PCR; TCRdb has only the in-frame clones, and not every one. There are about 140,000 clones in the sample; about 80% occur only once, and just under 3% lies in the top ten. Sequenced material: PBMCs or T cells enriched from blood (not recorded which). The receptor source for this set is a woman in her 50s who had recovered from COVID-19.

This chain joins TRBV19 and TRBJ1-5, with 7 positions matching TRBD1. The germline gives CDR1 LNHDA, CDR2 SQIVND (reference sequence). The length of the CDR3 is 15 residues. With 7 bases clipped from V and 1 base from J, the junction kept 7 bases outside the gene matches. The CDR3 nucleotides read TGTGCCAGTACCAGAGGGGGCTGGAGCAATCAGCCCCAGCATTTT. This codes for CASTRGGWSNQPQHF.

This clone has only a few counts. The chain couples TRBV19 to TRBJ2-1; 7 bases agree with TRBD1. CDR3 length: 15 amino acids. V lost 5 bases, J lost 3 bases, and 7 bases stayed unmatched. Germline V gene sequence: CDR1 LNHDA, CDR2 SQIVND (reference sequence). The CDR3 bases are TGTGCCAGTAGTCCGCGGACAGGTTTCTACAATGAGCAGTTCTTC. Amino acid sequence: CASSPRTGFYNEQFF.

The CDR3 spells CASSRGTAYEQYF. The CDR3 coding sequence is TGTGCCAGCTCCCGAGGGACAGCCTACGAGCAGTACTTC. The chain links TRBV6-5 to TRBJ2-7, with 7 positions matching TRBD1. In germline, CDR1 is MNHEY, CDR2 SVGAGI. J lost 2 bases, V lost 8 bases, and 6 bases had no gene match. This CDR3 region has 13 residues.

The rearrangement uses TRBV5-1 and TRBJ2-7; a possible D gene is TRBD2 (5 bases). With 0 bases removed from V and 6 bases from J, the gap between germline ends came to 10 bases. The CDR3 has 13 amino acids. The germline V gene encodes CDR1 SGHRS and CDR2 YFSETQ. Here the CDR3 DNA reads TGCGCCAGCAGCTTGGTCGGGGTGAGCGAGCAGTACTTC. It yields the protein CASSLVGVSEQYF.

The genes are TRBV29-1 and TRBJ2-1, with TRBD1 as a possible D gene (6 bases). Germline CDR1 is SQVTM and CDR2 is ANQGSEA. CDR3 length equals 14 residues. V was pared by 3 bases and J by 9 bases, with 18 bases between. The CDR3 DNA sequence: TGCAGCGTTGATGGGCAACAGGGTACGAGTGAGCAGTTCTTC. This encodes CSVDGQQGTSEQFF.

This chain joins TRBV18 and TRBJ1-1; no clear D gene. V lost 3 bases, J lost 4 bases, and 15 bases lay in between. Germline V gene sequence: CDR1 KGHSH, CDR2 LQKENI. This CDR3 is 15 amino acids long. The CDR3 protein is CASSPSGHPGTEAFF. For the CDR3, the DNA is TGTGCCAGCTCACCTTCGGGTCACCCGGGCACTGAAGCTTTCTTT.

This rearrangement joins TRBV29-1 to TRBJ2-5, with 8 bases lining up with TRBD1. Germline CDR1 SQVTM, CDR2 ANQGSEA. The V and J ends lost 5 bases and 5 bases, in that order; junction bases with no gene match: 4. The CDR3 is 12 residues long. The CDR3 spells CSVRTGRETQYF. CDR3 DNA: TGCAGCGTTAGGACAGGGAGGGAGACCCAGTACTTC.

This chain joins TRBV9 and TRBJ2-2; D might be TRBD1 (6 bases). CDR3 length: 14 residues. Germline V gene sequence: CDR1 SGDLS, CDR2 YYNGEE. With 3 bases removed from V and 3 bases from J, the gap between germline ends came to 9 bases. CDR3 region: CASSGWTDTGELFF. CDR3 in DNA: TGTGCCAGCAGCGGCTGGACAGACACCGGGGAGCTGTTTTTT.

V is TRBV9 and J is TRBJ1-2; 8 bases are a match to TRBD1. This CDR3 is built from 16 residues. CDR1 is SGDLS, CDR2 YYNGEE, per germline. Trimming took 0 bases from V and 2 from J; bases not matched to a gene: 6. CDR3 nucleotide sequence: TGTGCCAGCAGCGTAGGGACAGGGATTGGGAACTATGGCTACACCTTC. It specifies CASSVGTGIGNYGYTF.

V and J are TRBV5-1 and TRBJ2-7, with 10 nucleotides matching TRBD2. J gave up 2 bases and V 2 bases, and 1 base lay outside the gene matches. The germline gives CDR1 SGHRS, CDR2 YFSETQ. The CDR3 runs 14 residues. DNA for the CDR3: TGCGCCAGCAGCTTAAGCGGGGGGGCCTACGAGCAGTACTTC. The encoded protein is CASSLSGGAYEQYF.

This chain links TRBV11-3 with TRBJ2-1, with D tentatively TRBD1 (7 bases). Trimming took 5 bases from V and 7 from J, leaving 15 bases between them. This CDR3 is 14 amino acids long. From germline, CDR1 is SGHNT and CDR2 YENEEA. The CDR3: CASSGGQEGNEQFF. The DNA for the CDR3 is TGTGCCAGCAGCGGCGGACAGGAGGGAAATGAGCAGTTCTTC. The variable domain in full, completed from reference TRBV11-3 and TRBJ2-1, reads EAGVVQSPRYKIIEKKQPVAFWCNPISGHNTLYWYLQNLGQGPELLIRYENEEAVDDSQLPKDRFSAERLKGVDSTLKIQPAELGDSAVYLCASSGGQEGNEQFFGPGTRLTVL.

J is TRBJ2-5 and V is TRBV5-1, with D possibly TRBD2 on 6 matching bases. The V and J ends lost 4 bases and 2 bases respectively, with 15 bases between them. Germline values: CDR1 SGHRS, CDR2 YFSETQ. There are 15 residues in the CDR3. CDR3 residues: CASSQTSFKQETQYF. DNA of the CDR3: TGCGCCAGCAGCCAAACTAGCTTCAAACAAGAGACCCAGTACTTC.

This clone has ten or more counts. The chain's CDR3 is CASSLLWGANYGYTF. The CDR3 DNA follows: TGTGCCAGCAGCTTATTGTGGGGAGCTAACTATGGCTACACCTTC. This chain uses TRBV13 with TRBJ1-2; D call uncertain. Trimming left V 2 bases short and J 0 bases short, with 10 bases between. The CDR3 consists of 15 residues. CDR1 and CDR2 from the germline V gene are PRHDT and FYEKMQ (reference sequence). The full variable domain, with the rest looked up from reference TRBV13 and TRBJ1-2, is AAGVIQSPRHLIKEKRETATLKCYPIPRHDTVYWYQQGPGQDPQFLISFYEKMQSDKGSIPDRFSAQQFSDYHSELNMSSLELGDSALYFCASSLLWGANYGYTFGSGTRLTVV.

The rearrangement joins TRBV11-2 to TRBJ2-5; the D gene is possibly TRBD1 (6 bases). V gave up 6 bases and J gave up 4 bases, with 15 bases separating them. Germline assignment: CDR1 SGHAT and CDR2 FQNNGV. CDR3 length: 14 amino acids. The CDR3 is CASRHRVIGETQYF. CDR3 sequence (DNA): TGTGCCAGCAGGCACAGGGTAATAGGAGAGACCCAGTACTTC. The entire variable domain, with the rest obtained from reference TRBV11-2 and TRBJ2-5, is as follows: EAGVAQSPRYKIIEKRQSVAFWCNPISGHATLYWYQQILGQGPKLLIQFQNNGVVDDSQLPKDRFSAERLKGVDSTLKIQPAKLEDSAVYLCASRHRVIGETQYFGPGTRLLVL.

The table lists this clone with a few counts. The chain recombines TRBV7-3 with TRBJ2-2, with 8 bases fitting TRBD1. J gave up 5 bases and V 5 bases, and 4 bases lay outside the gene matches. The CDR3 spans 14 residues. Germline loops: CDR1 SGHTA, CDR2 FQGTGA. The CDR3 loop reads CASSQGAGTGELFF. Here the CDR3 DNA reads TGTGCCAGCAGCCAGGGGGCTGGTACCGGGGAGCTGTTTTTT.

The V call is TRBV7-3, the J call TRBJ2-5, with D perhaps TRBD1 (5 bases). The CDR3 has 13 amino acids. V was shortened by 3 bases and J by 5 bases, with 10 bases between the two germline ends. CDR1 is SGHTA, CDR2 FQGTGA, per germline. The CDR3 sequence: CASSLSGRETQYF. The CDR3 nucleotides are TGTGCCAGCAGCTTGTCAGGGCGGGAGACCCAGTACTTC.

This chain joins TRBV18 and TRBJ1-4, with unresolved D. V gave up 6 bases and J gave up 8 bases, with 16 bases separating them. The CDR3 extends over 14 amino acids. CDR1 is KGHSH, CDR2 LQKENI, per germline. CDR3 bases: TGTGCCAGCTCGCAGGCCTCAGGAAACGAAAAACTGTTTTTT. Protein: CASSQASGNEKLFF. Supplemented by reference TRBV18 and TRBJ1-4, the full variable domain reads NAGVMQNPRHLVRRRGQEARLRCSPMKGHSHVYWYRQLPEEGLKFMVYLQKENIIDESGMPKERFSAEFPKEGPSILRIQQVVRGDSAAYFCASSQASGNEKLFFGSGTQLSVL.

The V gene is TRBV27, the J gene TRBJ1-6; D is unclear. The CDR3 sequence is 12 residues long. From germline, CDR1 is MNHEY and CDR2 SMNVEV (reference sequence). V was trimmed by 3 bases and J by 7 bases, leaving 4 bases between them. The CDR3 DNA reads TGTGCCAGCAGTTTGTTAAATTCACCCCTCCACTTT. This sequence encodes CASSLLNSPLHF.

The chain is built from TRBV24-1 and TRBJ2-5, with D tentatively TRBD2 (7 bases). With 5 bases removed from V and 6 bases from J, the gap between germline ends came to 21 bases. CDR3 size: 16 residues. In germline, CDR1 is KGHDR, CDR2 SFDVKD. CDR3 amino acids: CATSVPAGAGAQTQYF. DNA for the CDR3: TGTGCCACCAGTGTCCCCGCGGGGGCAGGGGCACAGACCCAGTACTTC.